The 3 T cell receptor beta chains presented below share a single source sample, sequenced in a study of T cell responses to AZD1222 COVID-19 vaccine (dated by TCRdb to the early 2020s). Libraries were prepared through the immunoSEQ multiplex PCR assay. The immuneACCESS repertoire file appears here via TCRdb, limited to in-frame rearrangements. These files lack a portion of the clones; in checked studies, under half of the deficit traces to unresolved V genes, and the cause of the others is not known. Present in this sample are about 160,000 clones, approximately 92% of which were seen just once. About 6.9% of the sample comes from the top ten. The sample's time point label, in plain terms: baseline before first vaccination. The sequenced sample was peripheral blood, obtained on day 0 of AZD1222 vaccination. Receptor source: an adult in good health.

The chain is built from TRBV7-2 and TRBJ1-2, with TRBD1 matching 11 bases. Trimming cost V 0 bases and J 8 bases; bases outside gene matches: 8. This CDR3 has 16 residues. Germline V CDR1 and CDR2: SGHTA, FQGNSA. CDR3 protein: CASSLAAPGQGAGYTF. The CDR3 region has the DNA TGTGCCAGCAGCTTAGCGGCTCCCGGACAGGGGGCCGGCTACACCTTC.

The CDR3 loop reads CASSAGTGTPYNEQFF. The CDR3 DNA follows: TGTGCCAGCAGTGCGGGGACAGGCACACCCTACAATGAGCAGTTCTTC. This rearrangement joins TRBV28 to TRBJ2-1, with TRBD1 matching over 8 bases. V lost 5 bases and J lost 2; bases outside the gene matches: 8. The CDR3 spans 16 residues. Germline V gene data show CDR1 as MDHEN and CDR2 as SYDVKM.

The gene calls are TRBV7-6 and TRBJ1-2, with a tentative D call TRBD1 (6 bases). The CDR3 runs 14 residues. CDR1 is SGHVS and CDR2 is FNYEAQ in the germline V gene. Deletions cut 1 base from V and 2 bases from J, with 8 bases between. CDR3 loop: CASSLGGGNYGYTF. The CDR3 bases are TGTGCCAGCAGCTTAGGTGGGGGCAACTATGGCTACACCTTC.